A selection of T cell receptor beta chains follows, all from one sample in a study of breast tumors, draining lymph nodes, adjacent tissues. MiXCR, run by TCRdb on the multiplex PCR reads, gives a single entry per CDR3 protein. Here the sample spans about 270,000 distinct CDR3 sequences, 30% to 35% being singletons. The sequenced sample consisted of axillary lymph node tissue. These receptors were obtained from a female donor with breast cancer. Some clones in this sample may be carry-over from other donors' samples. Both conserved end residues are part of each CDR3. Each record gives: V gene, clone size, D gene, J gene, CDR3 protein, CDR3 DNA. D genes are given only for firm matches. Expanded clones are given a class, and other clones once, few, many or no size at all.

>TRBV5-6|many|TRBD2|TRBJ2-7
CASSLPGLAIYEQYF
TGTGCCAGCAGCTTGCCCGGACTAGCGATCTACGAGCAGTACTTC
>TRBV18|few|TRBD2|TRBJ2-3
CASSLTSGLVHAYF
TGTGCCAGCTCACTGACTAGCGGGCTCGTTCACGCGTATTTT
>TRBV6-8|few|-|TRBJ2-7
CASSPGTPTGEQYF
TGTGCCAGCAGTCCCGGGACACCCACGGGTGAGCAGTACTTC
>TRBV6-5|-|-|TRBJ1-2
CASRLTGLGNYGYTF
TGTGCCAGCAGACTAACGGGTCTGGGTAACTATGGCTACACCTTC
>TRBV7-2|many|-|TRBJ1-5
CASSLGPGTNRPQHF
TGTGCCAGCAGCTTAGGGCCCGGGACTAACCGGCCCCAGCATTTT
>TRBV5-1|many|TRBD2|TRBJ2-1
CASSLTGTSGLGEQFF
TGCGCCAGCAGCTTGACCGGGACTAGCGGCCTGGGGGAGCAGTTCTTC
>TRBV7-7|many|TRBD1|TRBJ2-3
CASSLGQGSTDTQYF
TGTGCTAGCAGCTTAGGACAGGGTAGCACAGATACGCAGTATTTT
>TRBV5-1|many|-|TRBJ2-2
CASSLLGNANTGELFF
TGCGCCAGCAGCTTGCTGGGCAATGCGAACACCGGGGAGCTGTTTTTT
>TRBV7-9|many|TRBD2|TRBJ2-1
CASLPGLAGQTRSYNEQFF
TGTGCCAGCCTGCCGGGACTAGCGGGCCAAACTAGATCCTACAATGAGCAGTTCTTC
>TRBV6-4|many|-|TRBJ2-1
CASSDNGNNEQFF
TGTGCCAGCAGTGACAACGGGAACAATGAGCAGTTCTTC
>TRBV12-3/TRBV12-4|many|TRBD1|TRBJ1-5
CASSFAGQGHQPQHF
TGTGCCAGCAGTTTTGCGGGACAGGGGCATCAGCCCCAGCATTTT
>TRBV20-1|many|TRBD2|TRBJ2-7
CSATRLAGVIEQYF
TGCAGTGCTACCAGACTAGCGGGAGTAATCGAGCAGTACTTC
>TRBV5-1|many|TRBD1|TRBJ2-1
CASSPRSQTGGINEQFF
TGCGCCAGCAGCCCCAGATCCCAGACAGGGGGAATCAATGAGCAGTTCTTC
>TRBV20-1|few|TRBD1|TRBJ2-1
CSARDHRDRGSTEQFF
TGCAGTGCTAGAGACCACCGGGACAGGGGGTCAACTGAGCAGTTCTTC
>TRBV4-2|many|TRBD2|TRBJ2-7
CASSQEISREGRAYEQYF
TGTGCCAGCAGCCAAGAAATCTCCCGGGAGGGCCGGGCCTACGAGCAGTACTTC
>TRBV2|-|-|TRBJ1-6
CASYSQGINSPLHF
TGTGCCAGCTATAGCCAGGGGATTAATTCACCCCTCCACTTT
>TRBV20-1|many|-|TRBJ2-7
CSARDLHSPGHSYEQYF
TGCAGTGCTAGAGACCTCCACTCGCCTGGGCACTCCTACGAGCAGTACTTC
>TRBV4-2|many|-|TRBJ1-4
CASRTGAELFF
TGTGCCAGCAGGACCGGGGCGGAACTGTTTTTT
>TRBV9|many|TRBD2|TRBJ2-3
CASSHGGASSTDTQYF
TGTGCCAGCAGCCACGGGGGGGCCTCATCCACAGATACGCAGTATTTT
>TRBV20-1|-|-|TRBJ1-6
CSARERGNSPLHF
TGCAGTGCTAGAGAGAGGGGTAACTCACCCCTCCACTTT
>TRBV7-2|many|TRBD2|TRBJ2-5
CASSLGTRNQETQYF
TGTGCCAGCAGCTTAGGGACTAGGAATCAAGAGACCCAGTACTTC
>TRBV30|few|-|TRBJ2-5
CAWRREAQYF
TGTGCCTGGAGAAGGGAGGCCCAGTACTTC
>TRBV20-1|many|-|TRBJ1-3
CSVPTSGNTIYF
TGCAGTGTCCCGACCTCTGGAAACACCATATATTTT
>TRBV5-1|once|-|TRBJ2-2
CASRSGGRGNTGELFF
TGCGCCAGCAGATCCGGCGGAAGGGGGAACACCGGGGAGCTGTTTTTT
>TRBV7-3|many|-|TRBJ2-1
CASSFSGHNEQFF
TGTGCCAGCAGCTTCTCGGGACACAATGAGCAGTTCTTC
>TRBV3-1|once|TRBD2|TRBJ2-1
CASSRGSGNNEQFF
TGTGCCAGCAGCCGGGGTAGCGGGAACAATGAGCAGTTCTTC
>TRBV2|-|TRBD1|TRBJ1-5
CASSRDRGSQPQHF
TGTGCCAGCAGTCGGGACAGGGGCAGCCAGCCCCAGCATTTT
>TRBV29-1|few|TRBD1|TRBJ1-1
CSVEDLRTGSENTEAFF
TGCAGCGTTGAAGATCTGCGGACAGGGTCGGAGAACACTGAAGCTTTCTTT
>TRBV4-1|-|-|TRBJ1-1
CASSQEGEGNTEAFF
TGCGCCAGCAGCCAAGAAGGGGAGGGGAACACTGAAGCTTTCTTT
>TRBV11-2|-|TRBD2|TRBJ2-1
CASSLDFGRGNEQFF
TGTGCCAGCAGCTTAGATTTTGGGAGGGGCAATGAGCAGTTCTTC
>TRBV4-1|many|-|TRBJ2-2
CASSQQPGRPGNTGELFF
TGCGCCAGCAGCCAACAGCCCGGGCGGCCTGGGAACACCGGGGAGCTGTTTTTT
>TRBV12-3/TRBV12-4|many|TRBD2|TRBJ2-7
CASSPGLSTYEQYF
TGTGCCAGCAGTCCGGGACTATCAACCTACGAGCAGTACTTC
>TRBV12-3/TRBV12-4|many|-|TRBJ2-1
CASSLVPAGREAEQFF
TGTGCCAGCAGTTTAGTGCCCGCGGGCCGAGAGGCCGAGCAGTTCTTC
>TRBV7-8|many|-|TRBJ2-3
CASSLDWSTDTQYF
TGTGCCAGCAGCCTCGACTGGAGCACAGATACGCAGTATTTT
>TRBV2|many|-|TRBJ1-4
CASSPGTYNEKLFF
TGTGCCAGCAGTCCCGGGACATATAATGAAAAACTGTTTTTT
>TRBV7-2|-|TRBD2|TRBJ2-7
CASAGVGEQYF
TGTGCCAGCGCGGGAGTGGGCGAGCAGTACTTC
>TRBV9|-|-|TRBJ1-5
CASSPRGRRLWPQRF
TGTGCCAGCAGCCCCCGGGGCAGGCGTCTTTGGCCCCAGCGTTTT
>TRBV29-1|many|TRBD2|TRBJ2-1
CSVIPSGSYNEQFF
TGCAGCGTAATCCCTAGCGGGAGTTACAATGAGCAGTTCTTC
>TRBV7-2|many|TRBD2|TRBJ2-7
CASSSLPGLAGRGYEQYF
TGTGCCAGCAGCTCACTCCCGGGACTAGCGGGAAGGGGCTACGAGCAGTACTTC
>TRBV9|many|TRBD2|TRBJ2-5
CASSDSGIMRETQYF
TGTGCCAGCAGCGACAGCGGGATAATGAGGGAGACCCAGTACTTC
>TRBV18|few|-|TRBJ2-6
CASSPQVGANVLTF
TGTGCCAGCTCACCCCAGGTTGGGGCCAACGTCCTGACTTTC
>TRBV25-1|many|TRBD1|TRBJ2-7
CASRGTGGGEQYF
TGTGCCAGCAGAGGGACAGGGGGCGGGGAGCAGTACTTC
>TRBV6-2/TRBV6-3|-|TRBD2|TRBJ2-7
CAGSSPTSGRFSYEQYF
TGTGCCGGCAGTTCCCCGACTAGCGGGAGGTTCTCCTACGAGCAGTACTTC
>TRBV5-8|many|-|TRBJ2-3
CASSTEGATDTQYF
TGTGCCAGCAGCACCGAAGGAGCCACAGATACGCAGTATTTT
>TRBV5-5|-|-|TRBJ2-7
CASSSRQAFFYEQYF
TGTGCCAGCAGCTCTAGACAGGCGTTTTTCTACGAGCAGTACTTC
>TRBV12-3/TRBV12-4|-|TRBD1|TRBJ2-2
CASSLTPTGEKNGELFF
TGTGCCAGCAGCCTAACCCCCACAGGGGAAAAAAACGGGGAGCTGTTTTTT
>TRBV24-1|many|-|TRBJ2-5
CATSPGPETQYF
TGTGCCACCAGCCCAGGGCCAGAGACCCAGTACTTC
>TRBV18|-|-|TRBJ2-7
CASSPSGAPAYEQYF
TGTGCCAGCTCACCTTCAGGGGCGCCGGCCTACGAGCAGTACTTC
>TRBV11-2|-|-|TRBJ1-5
CASSLVEGARYSNQPQHF
TGTGCCAGCAGCTTAGTCGAAGGAGCTCGGTATAGCAATCAGCCCCAGCATTTT
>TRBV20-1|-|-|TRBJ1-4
CSAKDARANAKLFF
TGCAGTGCCAAGGACGCGCGGGCTAATGCAAAACTGTTTTTT
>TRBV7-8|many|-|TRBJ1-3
CASSLWDTTGNTIYF
TGTGCCAGCAGCTTGTGGGACACTACCGGAAACACCATATATTTT
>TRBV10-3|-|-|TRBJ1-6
CAIRSDPGELKFPPHF
TGTGCCATCAGGTCCGACCCCGGGGAGCTAAAATTCCCCCCCCACTTT
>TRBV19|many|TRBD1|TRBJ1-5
CASSIYTGGSEQPQHF
TGTGCCAGTAGTATTTATACAGGGGGCTCAGAGCAGCCCCAGCATTTT
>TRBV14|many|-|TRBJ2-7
CASSQDWSGAASSYEQYF
TGTGCCAGCAGCCAAGATTGGTCGGGAGCGGCCAGCTCCTACGAGCAGTACTTC
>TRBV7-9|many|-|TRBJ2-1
CASSLARVDTDNEQFF
TGTGCCAGCAGCTTAGCGCGGGTCGACACGGACAATGAGCAGTTCTTC
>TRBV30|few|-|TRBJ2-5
CAWSVWGRETQYF
TGTGCCTGGAGTGTATGGGGGCGAGAGACCCAGTACTTC
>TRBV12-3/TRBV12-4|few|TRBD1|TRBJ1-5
CASSLALGQGNYSNQPQHF
TGTGCCAGCAGTTTGGCCCTGGGACAGGGGAACTATAGCAATCAGCCCCAGCATTTT
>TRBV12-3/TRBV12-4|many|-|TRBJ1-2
CASRSRGSYGYTF
TGTGCCAGCAGGTCTCGAGGGAGCTATGGCTACACCTTC
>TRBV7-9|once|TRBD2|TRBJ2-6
CASDRDSHGGGFSRANVLTF
TGTGCCAGCGACCGGGACTCTCATGGGGGGGGGTTCTCTCGGGCCAACGTCCTGACTTTC